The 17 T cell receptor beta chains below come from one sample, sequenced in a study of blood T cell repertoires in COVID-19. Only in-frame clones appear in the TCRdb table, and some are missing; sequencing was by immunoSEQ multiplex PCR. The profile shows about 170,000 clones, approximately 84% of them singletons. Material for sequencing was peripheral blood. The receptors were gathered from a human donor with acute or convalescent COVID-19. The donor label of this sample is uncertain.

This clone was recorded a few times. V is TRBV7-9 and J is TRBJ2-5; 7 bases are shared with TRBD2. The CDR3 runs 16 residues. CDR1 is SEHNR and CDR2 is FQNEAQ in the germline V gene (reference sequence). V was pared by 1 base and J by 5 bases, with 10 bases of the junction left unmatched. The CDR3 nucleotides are TGTGCCAGCAGCTTAGAGGGGCGGATCGGGGGGGAGACCCAGTACTTC. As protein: CASSLEGRIGGETQYF.

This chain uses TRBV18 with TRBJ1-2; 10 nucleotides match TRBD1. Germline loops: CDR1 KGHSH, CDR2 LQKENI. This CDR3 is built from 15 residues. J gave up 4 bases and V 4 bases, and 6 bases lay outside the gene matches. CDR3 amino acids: CASSRSGQGVYGYTF. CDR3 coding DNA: TGTGCCAGCTCACGCTCCGGACAGGGGGTCTATGGCTACACCTTC.

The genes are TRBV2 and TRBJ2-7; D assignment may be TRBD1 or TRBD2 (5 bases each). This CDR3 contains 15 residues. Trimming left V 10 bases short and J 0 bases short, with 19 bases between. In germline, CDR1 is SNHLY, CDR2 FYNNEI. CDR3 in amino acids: CANTDSGLTSYEQYF. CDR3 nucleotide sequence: TGTGCCAACACTGACAGCGGCCTAACCTCCTACGAGCAGTACTTC.

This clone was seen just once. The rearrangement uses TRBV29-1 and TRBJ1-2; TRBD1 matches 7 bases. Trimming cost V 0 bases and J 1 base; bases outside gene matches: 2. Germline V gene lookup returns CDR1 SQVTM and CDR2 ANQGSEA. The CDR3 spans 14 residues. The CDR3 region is CSVEDGTVNYGYTF. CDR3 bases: TGCAGCGTTGAAGATGGGACAGTTAACTATGGCTACACCTTC.

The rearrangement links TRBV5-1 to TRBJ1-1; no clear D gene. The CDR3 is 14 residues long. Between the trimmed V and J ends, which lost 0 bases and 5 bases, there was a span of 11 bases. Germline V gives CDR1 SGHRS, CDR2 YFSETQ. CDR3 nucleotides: TGCGCCAGCAGCTTGGACCCGGGTCCAACTGAAGCTTTCTTT. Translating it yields CASSLDPGPTEAFF.

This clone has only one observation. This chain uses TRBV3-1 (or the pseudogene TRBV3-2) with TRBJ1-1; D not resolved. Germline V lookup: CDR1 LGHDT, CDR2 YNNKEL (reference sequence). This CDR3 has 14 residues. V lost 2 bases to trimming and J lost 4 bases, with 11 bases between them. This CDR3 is CASSQRAGGTEAFF. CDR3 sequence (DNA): TGTGCCAGCAGCCAAAGGGCGGGTGGCACTGAAGCTTTCTTT.

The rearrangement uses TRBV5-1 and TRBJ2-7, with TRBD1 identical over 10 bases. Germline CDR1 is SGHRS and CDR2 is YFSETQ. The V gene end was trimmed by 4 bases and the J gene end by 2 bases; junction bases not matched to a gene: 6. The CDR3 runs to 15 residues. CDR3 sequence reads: CASSIGQGGPYEQYF. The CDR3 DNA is TGCGCCAGCAGCATAGGACAGGGGGGGCCCTACGAGCAGTACTTC.

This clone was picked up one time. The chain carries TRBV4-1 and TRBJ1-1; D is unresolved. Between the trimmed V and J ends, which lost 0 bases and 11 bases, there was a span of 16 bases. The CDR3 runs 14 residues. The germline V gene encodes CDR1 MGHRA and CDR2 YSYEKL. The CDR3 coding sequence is TGCGCCAGCAGCCAAGAAGTAGTCAGGTCAAGGGCTTTCTTT. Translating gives CASSQEVVRSRAFF.

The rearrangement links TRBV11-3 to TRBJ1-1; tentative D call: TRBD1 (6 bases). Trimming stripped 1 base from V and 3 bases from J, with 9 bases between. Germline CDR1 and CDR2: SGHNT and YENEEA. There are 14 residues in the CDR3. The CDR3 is CASSLVRQDTEAFF. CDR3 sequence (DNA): TGTGCCAGCAGCTTAGTAAGACAGGACACTGAAGCTTTCTTT.

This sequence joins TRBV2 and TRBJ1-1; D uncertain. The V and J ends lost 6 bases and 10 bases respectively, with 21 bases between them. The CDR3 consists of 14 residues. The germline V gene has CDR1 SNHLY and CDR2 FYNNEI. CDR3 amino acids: CASSLEDVGSGAFF. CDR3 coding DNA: TGTGCCAGCAGCCTTGAGGATGTAGGCTCCGGAGCTTTCTTT.

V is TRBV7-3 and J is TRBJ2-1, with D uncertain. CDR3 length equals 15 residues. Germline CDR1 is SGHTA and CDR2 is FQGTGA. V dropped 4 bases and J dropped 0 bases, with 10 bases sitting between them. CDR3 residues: CASSSVASSYNEQFF. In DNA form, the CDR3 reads TGTGCCAGCAGCTCAGTGGCTAGCTCCTACAATGAGCAGTTCTTC.

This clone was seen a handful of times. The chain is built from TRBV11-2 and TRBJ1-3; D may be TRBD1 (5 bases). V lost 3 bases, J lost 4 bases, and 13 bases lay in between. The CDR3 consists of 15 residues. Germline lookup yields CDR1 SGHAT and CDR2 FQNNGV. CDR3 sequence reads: CASSFRGLAGNTIYF. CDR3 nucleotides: TGTGCCAGCAGCTTTCGGGGACTCGCCGGAAACACCATATATTTT.

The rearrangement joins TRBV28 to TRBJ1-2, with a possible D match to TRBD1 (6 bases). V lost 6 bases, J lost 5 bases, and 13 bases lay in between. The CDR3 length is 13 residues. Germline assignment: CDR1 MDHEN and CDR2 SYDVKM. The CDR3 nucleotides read TGTGCCAGCAGCCTAAGAGGGGGATATGGCTACACCTTC. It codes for CASSLRGGYGYTF.

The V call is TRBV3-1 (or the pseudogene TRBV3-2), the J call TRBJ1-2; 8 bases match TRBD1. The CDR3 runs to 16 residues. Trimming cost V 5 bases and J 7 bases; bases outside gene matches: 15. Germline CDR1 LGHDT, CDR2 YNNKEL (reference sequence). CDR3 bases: TGTGCCAGCAGCGCCCGGGACCCAGGGCAGGGGGCTGGCTACACCTTC. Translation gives CASSARDPGQGAGYTF.

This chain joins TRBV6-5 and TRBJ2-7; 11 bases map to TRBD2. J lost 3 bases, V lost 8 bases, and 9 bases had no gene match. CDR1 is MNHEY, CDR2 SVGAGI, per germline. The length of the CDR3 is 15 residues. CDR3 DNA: TGTGCCAGCTTTCCTCGACTAGCGGGGAACTACGAGCAGTACTTC. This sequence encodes CASFPRLAGNYEQYF.

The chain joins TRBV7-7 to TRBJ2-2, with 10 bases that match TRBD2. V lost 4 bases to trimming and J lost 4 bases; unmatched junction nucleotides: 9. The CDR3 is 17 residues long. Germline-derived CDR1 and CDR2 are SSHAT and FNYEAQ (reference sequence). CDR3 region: CASSSEPGLAITGELFF. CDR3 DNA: TGTGCCAGCAGCTCGGAACCGGGACTAGCGATCACCGGGGAGCTGTTTTTT.

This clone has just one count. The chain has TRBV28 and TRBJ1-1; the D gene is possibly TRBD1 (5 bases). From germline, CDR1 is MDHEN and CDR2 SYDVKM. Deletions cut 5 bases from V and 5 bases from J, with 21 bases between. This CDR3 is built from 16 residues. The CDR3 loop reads CASSLRGFGGRTEAFF. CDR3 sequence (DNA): TGTGCCAGCAGTCTCCGGGGCTTCGGGGGGAGGACTGAAGCTTTCTTT. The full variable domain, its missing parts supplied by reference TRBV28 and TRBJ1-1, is DVKVTQSSRYLVKRTGEKVFLECVQDMDHENMFWYRQDPGLGLRLIYFSYDVKMKEKGDIPEGYSVSREKKERFSLILESASTNQTSMYLCASSLRGFGGRTEAFFGQGTRLTVV.